This T cell receptor beta chain is drawn from a study of T cell clusters in autoimmune cytopenias. TRB was amplified by touch-down multiplex PCR, primer pools A and B combined. TCRdb reanalyzed the multiplex PCR reads, giving one entry per CDR3 protein sequence and no DNA. This sample's table reports over 10,000 distinct CDR3 sequences. Some 39,000 genome equivalents of blood DNA were amplified for TRB. The sequence was obtained from a human donor with an autoimmune cytopenia or autoimmune hepatitis (not recorded which). Sequenced: peripheral blood.

The CDR3 reads CSARAPGNTIYF. The V and J genes are TRBV20-1 and TRBJ1-3. Germline V CDR1 and CDR2: DFQATT, SNEGSKA (reference sequence). This CDR3 contains 12 residues.